A selection of T cell receptor beta chains follows, all from one sample in a study of blood T cells in healthy people across ages. TCRdb reprocessed the 5' RACE reads with MiXCR, giving one entry per CDR3 protein. In the table there are about 1,500,000 distinct CDR3 sequences, 25% to 30% of which are singletons. The sample consisted of blood. Source of these receptors: a woman aged 25 to 39 in good health. Each CDR3 is given with its conserved first and last residue. The D gene is left open where the match is weak. The size entry is marked missing in some rows and otherwise reads once, few, many or a size class.

size	D	V	J	DNA	CDR3
-	TRBD1	TRBV5-6	TRBJ2-7	TGTGCCAGCAGCATCGCCGGGACAGGGACCTACGAGCAGTACTTC	CASSIAGTGTYEQYF
few	TRBD2	TRBV10-3	TRBJ2-7	TGTGCCATCAGTGAGTCGAGAGGACTAGCGGGGCACTACGAGCAGTACTTC	CAISESRGLAGHYEQYF
-	-	TRBV7-2	TRBJ2-3	TGTGCCAGCAGCGGCCAACAGCGGGCCTACACAGATACGCAGTATTTT	CASSGQQRAYTDTQYF
-	-	TRBV5-1	TRBJ1-5	TGCGCCAGCAGCCTCGGGACTCTCAATCAGCCCCAGCATTTT	CASSLGTLNQPQHF
few	-	TRBV27	TRBJ2-7	TGTGCCAGCAGTTTACGAGAGGGCTGGACCTACGAGCAGTACTTC	CASSLREGWTYEQYF
-	TRBD1	TRBV7-9	TRBJ1-4	TGTGCCAGCAGCTCGGACAGGGAAGGAGAAAAACTGTTTTTT	CASSSDREGEKLFF
-	TRBD2	TRBV5-1	TRBJ2-1	TGCGCCAGCAGTTTGGATGTGGGGGGGGACAATGAGCAGTTCTTC	CASSLDVGGDNEQFF
-	-	TRBV12-3/TRBV12-4	TRBJ1-5	TGTGCCAGCAGTTTTTTTGTCGATCAGCCCCAGCATTTT	CASSFFVDQPQHF
-	-	TRBV10-3	TRBJ1-5	TGTGCCATCAGCGAGTCGGTGGGGGGCGTTAGTCAGCCCCAGCATTTT	CAISESVGGVSQPQHF
many	TRBD2	TRBV6-5	TRBJ2-1	TGTGCCAGCAGTTACTCGCCGACAGCGGGAGTACGTGAGCAGTTCTTC	CASSYSPTAGVREQFF
-	-	TRBV5-1	TRBJ2-1	TGCGCCAGCAGGTCGACAGAGTACAATGAGCAGTTCTTC	CASRSTEYNEQFF
few	-	TRBV5-1	TRBJ2-7	TGCGCCAGCAGCCCGGCCCAGGATCGGGTCGGGCAGTACTTC	CASSPAQDRVGQYF
-	TRBD2	TRBV29-1	TRBJ2-3	TGCAGCGTTAAGCGCGGGGGACCAGATACGCAGTATTTT	CSVKRGGPDTQYF
-	TRBD2	TRBV30	TRBJ2-5	TGTGCCTGGAGTGTGGCTAGCGGAGTACAAGAGACCCAGTACTTC	CAWSVASGVQETQYF
few	TRBD2	TRBV6-2/TRBV6-3	TRBJ2-1	TGTGCCAGCAGTTACCCGGGGGGTGTGGGAGGGCAAGGAAATGAGCAGTTCTTC	CASSYPGGVGGQGNEQFF
-	TRBD1	TRBV30	TRBJ2-7	TGTGCCTGGCACCCCGGGACAGGGCAAAGTGTGCAGTACTTC	CAWHPGTGQSVQYF
many	TRBD1	TRBV29-1	TRBJ2-5	TGCAGCGCCCCGGGGACAGGGGGCGGGGAGACCCAGTACTTC	CSAPGTGGGETQYF
-	-	TRBV5-1	TRBJ1-2	TGCGCCAGCAGCCCGGGACCGGGGACGGAATATGGCTACACCTTC	CASSPGPGTEYGYTF
-	TRBD2	TRBV2	TRBJ2-1	TGTGCCAGTCCTCGAAATGGACTAGCGGGGTACAATGAGCAGTTCTTC	CASPRNGLAGYNEQFF
few	TRBD1	TRBV6-2/TRBV6-3	TRBJ1-5	TGTGCCAGCAGTTCCCAGGACAGGGGGTATAGCAATCAGCCCCAGCATTTT	CASSSQDRGYSNQPQHF
-	TRBD1	TRBV7-8	TRBJ2-2	TGTGCCAGCAGCTTAGAGAAGTTTTCGACAGGGGGTTATGTGGCCGGGGAGCTGTTTTTT	CASSLEKFSTGGYVAGELFF
-	-	TRBV7-2	TRBJ2-5	TGTGCCAGCAGCTGGCCTAGCAGCCAAGAGACCCAGGACTTC	CASSWPSSQETQDF
few	-	TRBV15	TRBJ2-1	TGTGCCACCAGCAGTTTAATTAATGGGCAGTTCTTC	CATSSLINGQFF
-	-	TRBV12-3/TRBV12-4	TRBJ2-3	TGTGCCAGCAGTTTATCGTTTCGACGGCAAGGCACAGATACGCAGTATTTT	CASSLSFRRQGTDTQYF
-	-	TRBV11-2	TRBJ1-4	TGTGCCTCCAGAGGGATGGGGAAAAATGAAAAACTGTTTTTT	CASRGMGKNEKLFF
few	-	TRBV2	TRBJ2-1	TGTGCCAGCAGTGAAATTGGGGGGTCCTCCTACAATGAGCAGTTCTTC	CASSEIGGSSYNEQFF
-	TRBD2	TRBV7-2	TRBJ2-5	TGTGCCAGCAACCCTAGCGGGGGGGCCCGAATGGAGACCCAGTACTTC	CASNPSGGARMETQYF
-	-	TRBV19	TRBJ1-1	TGTGCCAGTAGTATAGTAGGGTGGAACACTGAAGCTTTCTTT	CASSIVGWNTEAFF
-	TRBD2	TRBV7-2	TRBJ2-7	TGTGCCAGCAGCTTTGAGGGGGGTCTAGCGGGAGGGGAACAGTACTTC	CASSFEGGLAGGEQYF
few	-	TRBV6-5	TRBJ2-7	TGTGCCAGCAGTTTAGGAGTACGACGCGAGCAGTACTTC	CASSLGVRREQYF
many	TRBD1	TRBV20-1	TRBJ2-7	TGCAGTGCCAACAGTCCCGGGACAGGGGGCGCCTCCGAGCAGTACTTC	CSANSPGTGGASEQYF
-	TRBD2	TRBV7-2	TRBJ2-5	TGTGCCAGCAGCCCTAGGACTAGCGCAGGGGAGACCCAGTACTTC	CASSPRTSAGETQYF
-	-	TRBV7-2	TRBJ2-3	TGTGCCAGCAGCATTAGGGCAGGGGGGGGGCTGAATACGCAGTATTTT	CASSIRAGGGLNTQYF
-	TRBD2	TRBV7-2	TRBJ2-1	TGTGCCAGCAGCTCAAAGGGACTAGCGGGAAGGAATGAGCAGTTCTTC	CASSSKGLAGRNEQFF
-	TRBD1	TRBV2	TRBJ1-1	TGTGCCAGCAGCGGGAACCGGGACAGTATCGGAGCTTTCTTT	CASSGNRDSIGAFF
-	-	TRBV10-2	TRBJ2-1	TGCGCCAGCAGTGATCTGTTCCTAAGGGGAGCTTACAATGAGCAGTTCTTC	CASSDLFLRGAYNEQFF
-	-	TRBV5-5	TRBJ1-1	TGTGCCAGCAGCTACGGACAAGCTGCGATGAACACTGAAGCTTTCTTT	CASSYGQAAMNTEAFF
-	-	TRBV29-1	TRBJ1-4	TGCAGCGTTGAAACAGTAAATAATGAAAAACTGTTTTTT	CSVETVNNEKLFF
-	TRBD2	TRBV5-1	TRBJ2-3	TGCGCCAGCAGCTTTGACGGGACTAGGCAGGATACGCAGTATTTT	CASSFDGTRQDTQYF
-	TRBD1	TRBV12-3/TRBV12-4	TRBJ1-4	TGTGCCAGCAGCCCTCAGGGGGCAACTAATGAAAAACTGTTTTTT	CASSPQGATNEKLFF
few	-	TRBV6-5	TRBJ2-6	TGTGCCAGCAGTTGGGGGGTCGGTGGGGCCAACGTCCTGACTTTC	CASSWGVGGANVLTF
-	TRBD2	TRBV7-2	TRBJ2-4	TGTGCCAGCAGCTCGGTGGCTAGCGGGGGCCTAAAAAACATTCAGTACTTC	CASSSVASGGLKNIQYF
few	TRBD1	TRBV14	TRBJ2-7	TGTGCCAGCAGCCAAGTCGGGACAGGGCGGGAATACGAGCAGTACTTC	CASSQVGTGREYEQYF
-	-	TRBV27	TRBJ2-7	TGTGCCAGCAGTCTGTCGGGACATAACTCCTACGAGCAGTACTTC	CASSLSGHNSYEQYF
few	-	TRBV29-1	TRBJ2-1	TGCAGCGTCGTGGGAGGTTTGAGGGATGAGCAGTTCTTC	CSVVGGLRDEQFF
few	-	TRBV24-1	TRBJ1-5	TGTGCCACCAGTGACAAACGATACTATAGCAATCAGCCCCAGCATTTT	CATSDKRYYSNQPQHF
once	-	TRBV10-3	TRBJ1-2	TGTGCCACCAGCGGAGGGATTGACTATGGCTACACCTTC	CATSGGIDYGYTF
many	-	TRBV10-1	TRBJ2-3	TGCGCCAGCAGTGATTTCGTCGCAGGCGCTGATACGCAGTATTTT	CASSDFVAGADTQYF
many	-	TRBV7-9	TRBJ1-2	TGTGCCAGCAGCTTAGCAGGGAGTGAAGCTAACTATGGCTACACCTTC	CASSLAGSEANYGYTF
few	TRBD1	TRBV2	TRBJ2-1	TGTGCCAGCAGTGCGGTTGGGGACAGGGACAATGAGCAGTTCTTC	CASSAVGDRDNEQFF
few	-	TRBV7-7	TRBJ2-1	TGTGCCAGCAGCTTTTCGGTGGACAATGAGCAGTTCTTC	CASSFSVDNEQFF
-	-	TRBV29-1	TRBJ1-2	TGCAGCGTTGTAAGGGGGAGGGATGGCTACACCTTC	CSVVRGRDGYTF
few	TRBD2	TRBV7-9	TRBJ2-3	TGTGTCAGCAGCAAGGGGACTACCAGTTCTAGCACAGATACGCAGTATTTT	CVSSKGTTSSSTDTQYF
few	TRBD1	TRBV12-3/TRBV12-4	TRBJ1-1	TGTGCCAGCAGCCTGCGGACAGGGGCGGCCACTGAAGCTTTCTTT	CASSLRTGAATEAFF
few	-	TRBV28	TRBJ2-7	TGTGCCAGCAGTCCCGGGGACCTCACCTACGAGCAGTACTTC	CASSPGDLTYEQYF
-	-	TRBV7-2	TRBJ2-7	TGTGCCAGCAGCGCTCCCCCAGGGACCGAGGCCCAGTACTTC	CASSAPPGTEAQYF
many	-	TRBV6-5	TRBJ1-2	TGTGCCAGCAGTGATCAACAGTTTCATGGCTACACCTTC	CASSDQQFHGYTF
many	-	TRBV5-1	TRBJ2-1	TGCGCCAGCAGCTTACAACTATTTAATGAGCAGTTCTTC	CASSLQLFNEQFF
-	-	TRBV28	TRBJ2-3	TGTGCCAGCGGGATTAGGTTCACAGATACGCAGTATTTT	CASGIRFTDTQYF